This entry is about one TCR beta chain. The antigen is unknown. These data belong to a study of T-cell memory formation after mild COVID-19. For the study at large: There were largely donor-specific TCR clusters.

The CDR3 extends over 11 amino acids. Germline V gene lookup returns CDR1 MNHEY and CDR2 SVGEGT. V was pared by 6 bases and J by 5 bases, with 8 bases between. With constant-segment primers, 5'RACE yielded cDNA libraries of TCR alpha and TCR beta that carried sample barcodes and UMIs. A single record per CDR3 protein comes from TCRdb applying MiXCR to the 5' RACE reads. Found here are 350,000 to 500,000 distinct CDR3 sequences, more than 15% of them singletons; the top ten hold around a fifth. Study conclusions and caveats: Cross-reactive memory appears to have joined, as suggested by some responding clones showing up in pre-infection memory. Shrinking CD4+ clones resided mostly in CM and EM, and CD8+ ones in EMRA.

The V call is TRBV6-2 or TRBV6-3, the J call TRBJ2-7; D remains unclear. The sequence was collected from a man aged 18-30 years who had mild COVID-19 (a few samples of this study predate the infection). Cell type and time point are not known. Input material: PBMCs or a T cell subset sorted from them (not recorded which). The CDR3 here is CASRDENEQYF. DNA of the CDR3: TGTGCCAGCAGGGACGAGAACGAGCAGTACTTC.